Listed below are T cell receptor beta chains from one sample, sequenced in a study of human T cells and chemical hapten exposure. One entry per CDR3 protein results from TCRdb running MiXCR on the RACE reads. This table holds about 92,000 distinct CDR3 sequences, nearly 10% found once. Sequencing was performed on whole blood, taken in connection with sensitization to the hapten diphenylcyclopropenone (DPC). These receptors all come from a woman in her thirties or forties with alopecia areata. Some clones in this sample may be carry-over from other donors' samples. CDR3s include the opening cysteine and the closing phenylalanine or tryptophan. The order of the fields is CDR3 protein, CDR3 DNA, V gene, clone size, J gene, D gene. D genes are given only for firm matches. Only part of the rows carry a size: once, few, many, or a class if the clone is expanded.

CDR3aa: CASSMTGANVLTF
CDR3nt: TGTGCCAGTAGTATGACTGGGGCCAACGTCCTGACTTTC
v_gene: TRBV19
abundance: many
j_gene: TRBJ2-6
d_gene: .

CDR3aa: CASSHDRRANVLTF
CDR3nt: TGTGCCAGCAGCCATGACAGGAGGGCCAACGTCCTGACTTTC
v_gene: TRBV7-9
abundance: .
j_gene: TRBJ2-6
d_gene: .

CDR3aa: CASSSRGFHEQYF
CDR3nt: TGTGCCAGCAGCTCTCGGGGGTTCCACGAGCAGTACTTC
v_gene: TRBV11-2
abundance: few
j_gene: TRBJ2-7
d_gene: .

CDR3aa: CASSQTGIYLYSGANVLTF
CDR3nt: TGTGCCAGCAGTCAGACAGGCATATATCTATACTCTGGGGCCAACGTCCTGACTTTC
v_gene: TRBV6-1
abundance: .
j_gene: TRBJ2-6
d_gene: .

CDR3aa: CASSRRLAGGTDTQYF
CDR3nt: TGTGCCAGCAGCCGACGACTAGCGGGGGGCACAGATACGCAGTATTTT
v_gene: TRBV3-1
abundance: .
j_gene: TRBJ2-3
d_gene: TRBD2

CDR3aa: CASKTGPGTEAFF
CDR3nt: TGTGCCAGCAAAACAGGGCCGGGCACTGAAGCTTTCTTT
v_gene: TRBV25-1
abundance: many
j_gene: TRBJ1-1
d_gene: .

CDR3aa: CSVLVMPVPGTQYF
CDR3nt: TGCAGTGTCCTTGTTATGCCGGTACCAGGGACCCAGTACTTC
v_gene: TRBV20-1
abundance: .
j_gene: TRBJ2-5
d_gene: .

CDR3aa: CASSPWGGYYSGANVLTF
CDR3nt: TGTGCCAGCAGTCCCTGGGGAGGTTACTACTCTGGGGCCAACGTCCTGACTTTC
v_gene: TRBV6-5
abundance: .
j_gene: TRBJ2-6
d_gene: .

CDR3aa: CASSQHQGAGGYTF
CDR3nt: TGTGCCAGCAGCCAACATCAGGGGGCAGGTGGCTACACCTTC
v_gene: TRBV3-1
abundance: many
j_gene: TRBJ1-2
d_gene: TRBD1

CDR3aa: CSARDLVQGPNYGYTF
CDR3nt: TGCAGTGCTAGAGACCTCGTCCAGGGCCCTAACTATGGCTACACCTTC
v_gene: TRBV20-1
abundance: many
j_gene: TRBJ1-2
d_gene: .

CDR3aa: CASSFPQGQGADYEQYF
CDR3nt: TGTGCCAGCAGCTTTCCCCAAGGGCAGGGTGCCGACTACGAGCAGTACTTC
v_gene: TRBV7-9
abundance: few
j_gene: TRBJ2-7
d_gene: .

CDR3aa: CASSQRRQGSDNQPQHF
CDR3nt: TGTGCCAGCAGCCAAAGGAGGCAGGGATCGGACAATCAGCCCCAGCATTTT
v_gene: TRBV14
abundance: many
j_gene: TRBJ1-5
d_gene: .

CDR3aa: CASSEAIIGELFF
CDR3nt: TGTGCCAGCAGTGAAGCTATAATCGGGGAGCTGTTTTTT
v_gene: TRBV6-1
abundance: .
j_gene: TRBJ2-2
d_gene: .

CDR3aa: CASSSIGGFNQPQHF
CDR3nt: TGCGCCAGCAGCTCGATTGGAGGATTCAATCAGCCCCAGCATTTT
v_gene: TRBV5-1
abundance: .
j_gene: TRBJ1-5
d_gene: .